The 6 T cell receptor beta chains reported below all come from one sample, sequenced in a study of Graves' ophthalmopathy and Graves' hyperthyroidism. RNA transcripts provided the template for amplifying TCR beta CDR3 regions. HTBI primers were used in a first-round RT-PCR, which preceded a second-round multiplex PCR. TCRdb re-called the multiplex PCR reads through MiXCR, storing one row per CDR3 protein. The sample has 620,000 or so distinct CDR3 sequences, 22% seen once. Sequences were obtained from peripheral blood. The receptor source for this set is a young woman with stable Graves' hyperthyroidism. Some clones in this sample may be carry-over from other donors' samples.

In its sample, this clonotype was seen many times. The chain is built from TRBV28 and TRBJ1-1; a weak D match, TRBD1 (6 bases). The ends were cut back, 7 bases at V and 5 bases at J, with 17 bases in the middle. This CDR3 has 14 residues. Germline V gives CDR1 MDHEN, CDR2 SYDVKM. The CDR3 spells CASNNLQGRTEAFF. CDR3 DNA sequence: TGTGCCAGCAACAACCTACAGGGACGAACTGAAGCTTTCTTT.

A note on this clonotype: A much larger clone lies one base from this, so it may be a read error. The V gene is TRBV20-1, the J gene TRBJ1-1; perhaps TRBD1 as D (6 bases). The V and J ends lost 4 bases and 7 bases respectively, with 7 bases between them. Looked up from germline, CDR1 is DFQATT and CDR2 is SNEGSKA (reference sequence). CDR3 length: 10 amino acids. CDR3 DNA: TGCAGTGCTAACAGGGTTGAAGCTTTCTTT. The encoded protein is CSANRVEAFF.

This clonotype was seen many times. The chain recombines TRBV11-2 with TRBJ1-1, with a tentative D call TRBD1 (5 bases). This CDR3 region has 13 residues. Germline V gives CDR1 SGHAT, CDR2 FQNNGV. Trimming cost V 5 bases and J 4 bases, with 11 bases left between them. CDR3 sequence reads: CASSVTGTTEAFF. The CDR3 bases are TGTGCCAGCAGCGTAACCGGGACCACTGAAGCTTTCTTT.

This clonotype was detected ten times or more. The rearrangement joins TRBV10-3 to TRBJ2-7; 11 bases are a match to TRBD1. This CDR3 is built from 15 residues. V shed 4 bases and J 5 bases; nucleotides not matched to a gene: 7. Germline V lookup: CDR1 ENHRY, CDR2 SYGVKD. The CDR3: CAISGPGQGVHEQYF. CDR3 nucleotide sequence: TGTGCCATCAGTGGACCGGGACAGGGGGTCCACGAGCAGTACTTC.

This clonotype appeared a single time. The genes are TRBV6-2 or TRBV6-3 and TRBJ2-2, with TRBD1 identical over 8 bases. This CDR3 comprises 14 residues. The ends lost 4 bases at V and 3 bases at J; junction bases unmatched: 1. CDR1 MNHEY and CDR2 SVGEGT come from the germline V gene. CDR3 coding DNA: TGTGCCAGCAGTTCACAGGGGGACACCGGGGAGCTGTTTTTT. This codes for CASSSQGDTGELFF.

This clonotype was found a few times. This chain uses TRBV28 with TRBJ2-5; TRBD1 matches 7 bases. The CDR3 totals 17 residues. The junction had 13 bases not matched to a gene; V was cut back by 4 bases and J by 2 bases. Germline assignment: CDR1 MDHEN and CDR2 SYDVKM. In DNA form, the CDR3 reads TGTGCCAGCAGTTCTGACAGGGAAGGGATCTATCAAGAGACCCAGTACTTC. Amino acid sequence: CASSSDREGIYQETQYF.